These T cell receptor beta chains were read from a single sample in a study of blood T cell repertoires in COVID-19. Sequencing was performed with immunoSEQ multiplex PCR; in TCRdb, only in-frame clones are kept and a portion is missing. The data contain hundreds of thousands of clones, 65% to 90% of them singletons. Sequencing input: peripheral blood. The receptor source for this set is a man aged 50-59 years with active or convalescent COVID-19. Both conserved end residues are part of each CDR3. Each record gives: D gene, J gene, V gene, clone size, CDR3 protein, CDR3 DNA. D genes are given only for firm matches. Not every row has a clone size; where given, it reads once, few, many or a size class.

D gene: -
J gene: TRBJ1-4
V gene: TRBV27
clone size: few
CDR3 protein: CASSLSGIGKLFF
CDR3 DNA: TGTGCCAGCAGTTTGTCCGGGATCGGAAAACTGTTTTTT

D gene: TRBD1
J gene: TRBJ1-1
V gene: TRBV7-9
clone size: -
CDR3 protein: CASSADRGVQNAEAFF
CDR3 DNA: TGTGCCAGCAGCGCGGACAGGGGGGTGCAGAACGCTGAAGCTTTCTTT

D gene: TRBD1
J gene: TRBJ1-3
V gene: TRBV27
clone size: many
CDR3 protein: CASSTDPQGAGGNTIYF
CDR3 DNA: TGTGCCAGCAGTACCGATCCACAGGGGGCCGGAGGAAACACCATATATTTT

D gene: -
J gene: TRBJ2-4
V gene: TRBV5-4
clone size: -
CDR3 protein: CASSLGQGHLKNIQYF
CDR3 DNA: TGTGCCAGCAGCTTGGGCCAGGGACACCTAAAAAACATTCAGTACTTC

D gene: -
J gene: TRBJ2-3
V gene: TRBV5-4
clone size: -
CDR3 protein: CASSLDSGRWYF
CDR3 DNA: TGTGCCAGCAGCTTGGATAGCGGCCGCTGGTATTTT

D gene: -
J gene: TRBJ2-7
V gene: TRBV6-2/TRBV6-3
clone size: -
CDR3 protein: CASSRDTYEQYF
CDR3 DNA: TGTGCCAGCAGTCGGGACACATACGAGCAGTACTTC

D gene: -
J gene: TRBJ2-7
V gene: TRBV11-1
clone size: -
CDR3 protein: CASSLLGQGIGEQYF
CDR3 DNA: TGTGCCAGCAGCTTATTGGGGCAGGGGATCGGCGAGCAGTACTTC

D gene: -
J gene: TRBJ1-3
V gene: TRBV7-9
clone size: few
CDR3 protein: CASSPGGGLNTIYF
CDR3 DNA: TGTGCCAGCAGTCCCGGGGGGGGACTGAACACCATATATTTT

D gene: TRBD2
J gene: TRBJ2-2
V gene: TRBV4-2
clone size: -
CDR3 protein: CASSQGGLASTGELFF
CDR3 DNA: TGTGCCAGCAGCCAAGGGGGACTAGCGAGTACCGGGGAGCTGTTTTTT

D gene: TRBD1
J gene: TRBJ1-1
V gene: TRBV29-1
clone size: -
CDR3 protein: CSAWDRGEAFF
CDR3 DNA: TGCAGCGCTTGGGACAGGGGGGAAGCTTTCTTT

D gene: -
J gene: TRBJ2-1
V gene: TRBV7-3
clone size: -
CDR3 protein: CASSLSRIAVGGNEQFF
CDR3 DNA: TGTGCCAGCAGCTTAAGTCGGATAGCGGTAGGCGGCAATGAGCAGTTCTTC

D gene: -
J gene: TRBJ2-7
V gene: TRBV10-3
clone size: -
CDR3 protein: CASGGIRTYEQYF
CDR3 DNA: TGTGCCAGCGGAGGAATCAGGACCTACGAGCAGTACTTC

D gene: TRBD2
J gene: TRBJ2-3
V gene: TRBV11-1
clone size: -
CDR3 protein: CASSLGRGSGRDTQYF
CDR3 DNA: TGTGCCAGCAGCCTGGGTCGTGGGAGCGGGAGAGATACGCAGTATTTT

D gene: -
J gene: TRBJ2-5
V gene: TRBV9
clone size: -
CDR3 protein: CASSVAGGQGLWETQYF
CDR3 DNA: TGTGCCAGCAGCGTAGCAGGGGGGCAGGGATTATGGGAGACCCAGTACTTC

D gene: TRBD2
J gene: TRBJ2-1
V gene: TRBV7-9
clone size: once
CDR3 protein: CASSRTSGRYNEQFF
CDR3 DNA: TGTGCCAGCAGCCGGACTAGCGGGCGCTACAATGAGCAGTTCTTC

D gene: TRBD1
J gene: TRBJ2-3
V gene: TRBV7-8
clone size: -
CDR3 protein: CASSPVRGLSDTQYF
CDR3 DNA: TGTGCCAGCAGCCCTGTGAGGGGGCTCTCAGATACGCAGTATTTT

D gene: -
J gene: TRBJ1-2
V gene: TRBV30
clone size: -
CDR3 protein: CAWNSGGNYGYTF
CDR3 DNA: TGTGCCTGGAACTCGGGAGGAAACTATGGCTACACCTTC

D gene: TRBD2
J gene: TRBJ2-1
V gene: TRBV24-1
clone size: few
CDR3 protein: CATSDLPSGRPSSYNEQFF
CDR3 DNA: TGTGCCACCAGTGATTTGCCTAGCGGGCGTCCTAGCTCCTACAATGAGCAGTTCTTC

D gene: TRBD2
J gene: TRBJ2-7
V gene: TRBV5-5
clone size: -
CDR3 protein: CASKGTSGTYEQYF
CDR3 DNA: TGTGCCAGCAAAGGGACTAGCGGAACTTACGAGCAGTACTTC

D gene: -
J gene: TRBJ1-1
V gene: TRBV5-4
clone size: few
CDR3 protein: CASSLTGRVSTEAFF
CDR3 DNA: TGTGCCAGCAGCTTAACCGGCAGGGTAAGCACTGAAGCTTTCTTT

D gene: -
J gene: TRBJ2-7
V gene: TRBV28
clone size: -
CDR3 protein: CASSSPAASSYEQYF
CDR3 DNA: TGTGCCAGCAGTTCCCCGGCGGCTAGCTCCTACGAGCAGTACTTC

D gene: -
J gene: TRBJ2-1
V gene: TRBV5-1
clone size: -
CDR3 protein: CASSLMAGITYNEQFF
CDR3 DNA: TGCGCCAGCAGCTTGATGGCGGGAATCACCTACAATGAGCAGTTCTTC

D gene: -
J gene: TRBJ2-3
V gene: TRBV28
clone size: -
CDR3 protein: CASSSHAARQPSTDTQYF
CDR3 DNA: TGTGCCAGCAGTTCGCACGCCGCTAGACAGCCGAGCACAGATACGCAGTATTTT

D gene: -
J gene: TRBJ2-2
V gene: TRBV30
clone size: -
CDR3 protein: CAWDGGRSGGELFF
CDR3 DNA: TGTGCCTGGGACGGAGGTCGTAGCGGTGGGGAGCTGTTTTTT

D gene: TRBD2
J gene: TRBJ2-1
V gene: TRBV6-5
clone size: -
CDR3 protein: CASSYSKTSHEQFF
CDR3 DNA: TGTGCCAGCAGTTACTCTAAGACTAGCCATGAGCAGTTCTTC

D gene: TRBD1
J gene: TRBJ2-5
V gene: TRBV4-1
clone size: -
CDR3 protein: CASSQELGTGDETQYF
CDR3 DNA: TGCGCCAGCAGCCAAGAGTTGGGGACAGGGGACGAGACCCAGTACTTC

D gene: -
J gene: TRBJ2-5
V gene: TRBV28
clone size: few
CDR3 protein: CASSFGGQQETQYF
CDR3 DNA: TGTGCCAGCAGTTTCGGAGGACAGCAAGAGACCCAGTACTTC

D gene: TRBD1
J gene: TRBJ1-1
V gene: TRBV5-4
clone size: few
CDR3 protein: CATRQGRRDTEAFF
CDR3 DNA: TGTGCCACCCGACAGGGGAGAAGGGACACTGAAGCTTTCTTT

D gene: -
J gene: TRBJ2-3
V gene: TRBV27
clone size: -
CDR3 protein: CASSFSRGTDTQYF
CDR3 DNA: TGTGCCAGCAGTTTCTCGCGTGGCACAGATACGCAGTATTTT

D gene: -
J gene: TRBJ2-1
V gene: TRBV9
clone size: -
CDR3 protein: CASSPGNRAYNEQFF
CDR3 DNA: TGTGCCAGCAGCCCGGGGAACAGGGCCTACAATGAGCAGTTCTTC

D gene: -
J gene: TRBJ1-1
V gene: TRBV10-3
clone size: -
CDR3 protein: CAISEGARNTEAFF
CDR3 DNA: TGTGCCATCAGTGAGGGGGCAAGGAACACTGAAGCTTTCTTT

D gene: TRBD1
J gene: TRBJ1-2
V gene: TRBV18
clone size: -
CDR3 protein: CASSPGQTGQGGEGYTF
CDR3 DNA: TGTGCCAGCTCACCAGGTCAAACGGGACAGGGTGGTGAAGGCTACACCTTC

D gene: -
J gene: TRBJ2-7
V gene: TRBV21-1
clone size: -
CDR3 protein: CASSKRSGSYEQYF
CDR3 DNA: TGTGCCAGCAGCAAACGCTCAGGTTCCTACGAGCAGTACTTC

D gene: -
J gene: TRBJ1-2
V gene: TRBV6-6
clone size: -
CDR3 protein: CASSYSEETYGYTF
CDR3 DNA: TGTGCCAGCAGTTACTCGGAGGAAACTTATGGCTACACCTTC

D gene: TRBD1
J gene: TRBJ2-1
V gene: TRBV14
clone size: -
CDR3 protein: CASSLGAGGRNEQFF
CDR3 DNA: TGTGCCAGCAGCCTAGGGGCAGGGGGAAGAAATGAGCAGTTCTTC

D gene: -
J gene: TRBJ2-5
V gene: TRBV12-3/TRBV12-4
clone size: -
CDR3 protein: CASSLRGQETQYF
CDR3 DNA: TGTGCCAGCAGTTTAAGGGGGCAAGAGACCCAGTACTTC

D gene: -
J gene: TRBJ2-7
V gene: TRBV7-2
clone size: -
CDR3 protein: CASSLAPRASSYEQYF
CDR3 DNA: TGTGCCAGCAGCTTAGCCCCCAGGGCGAGCTCCTACGAGCAGTACTTC

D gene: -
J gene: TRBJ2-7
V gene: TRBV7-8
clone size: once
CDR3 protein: CASSLAMGSYEQYF
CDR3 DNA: TGTGCCAGCAGCTTAGCGATGGGCAGCTACGAGCAGTACTTC

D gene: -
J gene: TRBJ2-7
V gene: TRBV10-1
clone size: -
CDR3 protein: CASSPGSKTFEQYF
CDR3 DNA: TGCGCCAGCAGCCCCGGGTCAAAAACATTCGAGCAGTACTTC

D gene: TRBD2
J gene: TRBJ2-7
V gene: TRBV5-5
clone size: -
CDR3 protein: CASSSSGLAVSEQYF
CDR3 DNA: TGTGCCAGCAGCTCGTCGGGACTAGCAGTCTCCGAGCAGTACTTC

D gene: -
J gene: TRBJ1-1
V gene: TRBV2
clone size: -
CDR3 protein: CASRTGGGPEAFF
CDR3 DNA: TGTGCCAGCAGGACGGGGGGTGGCCCTGAAGCTTTCTTT

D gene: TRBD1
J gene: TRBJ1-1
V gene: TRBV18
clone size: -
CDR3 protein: CASSPLKGQGWTEAFF
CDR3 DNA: TGCGCCAGCTCACCGCTTAAAGGACAGGGGTGGACTGAAGCTTTCTTT